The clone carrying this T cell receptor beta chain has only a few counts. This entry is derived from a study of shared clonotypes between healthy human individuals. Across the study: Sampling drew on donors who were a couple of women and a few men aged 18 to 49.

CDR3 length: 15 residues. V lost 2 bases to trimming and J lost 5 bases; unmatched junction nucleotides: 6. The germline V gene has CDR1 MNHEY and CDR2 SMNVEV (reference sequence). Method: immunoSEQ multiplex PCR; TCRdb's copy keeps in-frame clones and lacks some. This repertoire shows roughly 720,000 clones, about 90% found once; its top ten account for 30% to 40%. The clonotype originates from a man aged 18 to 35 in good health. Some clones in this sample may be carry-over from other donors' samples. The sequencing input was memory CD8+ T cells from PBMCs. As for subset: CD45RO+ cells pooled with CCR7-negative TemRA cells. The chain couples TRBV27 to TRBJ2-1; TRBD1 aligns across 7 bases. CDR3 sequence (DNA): TGTGCCAGCAGTTTAGTCGGGACAGCTAACAATGAGCAGTTCTTC. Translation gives CASSLVGTANNEQFF.